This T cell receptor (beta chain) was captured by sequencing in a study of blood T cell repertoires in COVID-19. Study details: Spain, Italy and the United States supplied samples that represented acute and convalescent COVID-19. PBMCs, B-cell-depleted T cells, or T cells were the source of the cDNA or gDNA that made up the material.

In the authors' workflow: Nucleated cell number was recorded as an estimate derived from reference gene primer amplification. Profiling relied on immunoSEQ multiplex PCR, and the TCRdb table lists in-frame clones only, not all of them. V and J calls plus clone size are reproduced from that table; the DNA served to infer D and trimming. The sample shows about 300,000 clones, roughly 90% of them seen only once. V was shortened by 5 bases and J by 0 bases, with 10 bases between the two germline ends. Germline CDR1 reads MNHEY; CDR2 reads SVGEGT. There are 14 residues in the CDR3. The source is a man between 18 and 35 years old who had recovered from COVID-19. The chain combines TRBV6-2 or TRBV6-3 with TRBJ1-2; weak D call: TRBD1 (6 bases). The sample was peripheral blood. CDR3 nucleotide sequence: TGTGCCAGCAGTGGAGCAGGGGCTAACTATGGCTACACCTTC. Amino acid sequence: CASSGAGANYGYTF.